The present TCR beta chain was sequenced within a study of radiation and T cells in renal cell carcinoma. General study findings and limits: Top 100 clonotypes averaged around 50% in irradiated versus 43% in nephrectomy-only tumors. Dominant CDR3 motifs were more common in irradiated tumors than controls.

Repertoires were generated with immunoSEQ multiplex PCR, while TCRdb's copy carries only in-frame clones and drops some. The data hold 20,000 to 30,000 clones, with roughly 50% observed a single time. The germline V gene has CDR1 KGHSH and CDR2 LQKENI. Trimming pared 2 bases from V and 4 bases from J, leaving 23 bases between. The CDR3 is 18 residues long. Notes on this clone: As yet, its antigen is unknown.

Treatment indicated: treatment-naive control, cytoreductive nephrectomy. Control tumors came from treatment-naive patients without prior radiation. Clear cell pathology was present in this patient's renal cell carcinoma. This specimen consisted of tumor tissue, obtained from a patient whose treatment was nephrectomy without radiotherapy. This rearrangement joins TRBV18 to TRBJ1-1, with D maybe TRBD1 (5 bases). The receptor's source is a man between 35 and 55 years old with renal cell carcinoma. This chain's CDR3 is CASSPKAAGSITGTEAFF. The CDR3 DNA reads TGTGCCAGCTCACCAAAGGCCGCCGGGTCCATTACAGGCACTGAAGCTTTCTTT.